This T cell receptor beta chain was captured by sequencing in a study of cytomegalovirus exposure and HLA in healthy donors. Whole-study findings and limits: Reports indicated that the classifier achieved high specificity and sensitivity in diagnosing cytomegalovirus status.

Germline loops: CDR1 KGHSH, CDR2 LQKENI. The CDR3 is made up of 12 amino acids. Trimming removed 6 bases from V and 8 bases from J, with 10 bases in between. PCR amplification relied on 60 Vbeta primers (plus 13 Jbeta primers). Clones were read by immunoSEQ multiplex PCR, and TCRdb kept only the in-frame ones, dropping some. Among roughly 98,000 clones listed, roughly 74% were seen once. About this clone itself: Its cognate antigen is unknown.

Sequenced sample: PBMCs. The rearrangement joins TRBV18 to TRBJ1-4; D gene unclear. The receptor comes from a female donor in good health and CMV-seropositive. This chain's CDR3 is CASSLVGEKLFF. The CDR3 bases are TGTGCCAGCTCTCTAGTTGGAGAAAAACTGTTTTTT.